This T cell receptor (beta chain) emerged from a study of shared clonotypes between healthy human individuals. TCRdb's table, derived via immunoSEQ multiplex PCR, lists solely in-frame clones and lacks some. The data contain some 2 million clones, roughly 94% of them singletons. On this clone: No antigen is known for it. Other DNA sequences from this sample encode an identical CDR3 as well.

Study conclusions and caveats: Sampling involved blood alone; tissue repertoires likely differ.

From CD4+ cells came CD45RA+ naive and CD45RA-negative memory subsets. Germline V lookup: CDR1 SEHNR, CDR2 FQNEAQ (reference sequence). The CDR3 consists of 11 residues. V lost 5 bases to trimming and J lost 4 bases, with 5 bases between them. The TCR sequence derives from a man younger than 35 in good health. The source material was naive CD4+ T cells sorted from blood. The subset is: CD45RA+ positively selected. The V call is TRBV7-9, the J call TRBJ1-1; D gene unclear. The CDR3, as DNA: TGTGCCAGCAGCCCCCTCACTGAAGCTTTCTTT. Protein product: CASSPLTEAFF.